The 30 T cell receptor beta chains reported below all come from one sample, sequenced in a study of blood T cell repertoires in COVID-19. The repertoire was sequenced with immunoSEQ multiplex PCR; TCRdb's copy has only in-frame clones and lacks some. The top ten hold under 6.5% of the sample, which has 300,000 or so clones, roughly 90% seen once. The sequenced sample consisted of peripheral blood. All receptors derive from a man younger than 35 who had recovered from COVID-19.

A few counts support this clone. Within the sample, other DNA sequences also encode this same CDR3. The V gene is TRBV6-1, the J gene TRBJ1-1; D is undetermined. Germline values: CDR1 MNHNS, CDR2 SASEGT. CDR3 size: 14 residues. The V end lost 2 bases, the J end lost 0 bases, and 7 bases lay between the germline ends. CDR3 loop: CASSEYRVNTEAFF. The CDR3 coding sequence is TGTGCCAGCAGTGAATACAGAGTGAACACTGAAGCTTTCTTT.

The V and J genes are TRBV15 and TRBJ2-5, with 10 bases that match TRBD1. CDR3 length equals 16 residues. Germline values: CDR1 LNHNV, CDR2 YYDKDF (reference sequence). Trimming removed 1 base from V and 7 bases from J; junction bases left unmatched: 9. The CDR3 DNA reads as TGTGCCACCAGCAGAGGTGGACAGGGGGTTGCGGGGACCCAGTACTTC. Translating it yields CATSRGGQGVAGTQYF.

The genes are TRBV9 and TRBJ1-2; 8 nucleotides line up with TRBD1. This CDR3 region has 15 residues. Per germline, CDR1 SGDLS and CDR2 YYNGEE. V lost 6 bases and J lost 8; bases outside the gene matches: 15. The CDR3 DNA reads TGTGCCAGCAAATCTAATCAGGACAGGGCGGGAGGCTACACCTTC. This codes for CASKSNQDRAGGYTF.

The chain couples TRBV7-9 to TRBJ1-6; D is perhaps TRBD1 (5 bases). The V gene lost 4 bases and the J gene lost 6 bases, with 16 bases spanning the gap. CDR3 length: 16 residues. Germline V gene sequence: CDR1 SEHNR, CDR2 FQNEAQ (reference sequence). The CDR3 DNA sequence: TGTGCCAGCAGCTCACAAGGGGCGGGGGTTAATTCACCCCTCCACTTT. Amino acid sequence: CASSSQGAGVNSPLHF.

The CDR3 nucleotides read TGCAGTGCTAGTCTTGATTCGGGCTATGGCTACACCTTC. Translating gives CSASLDSGYGYTF. The gene calls are TRBV20-1 and TRBJ1-2; D remains ambiguous. CDR3 length: 13 amino acids. Trimming cost V 3 bases and J 4 bases, with 12 bases left between them. Germline values: CDR1 DFQATT, CDR2 SNEGSKA (reference sequence).

This chain links TRBV19 with TRBJ1-1; 10 bases are shared with TRBD1. Trimming cost V 4 bases and J 2 bases; bases outside gene matches: 16. Germline V gene lookup returns CDR1 LNHDA and CDR2 SQIVND (reference sequence). The CDR3 contains 19 residues. CDR3 region: CASSTWAKDRGRFNTEAFF. DNA for the CDR3: TGTGCCAGTAGTACCTGGGCGAAGGACAGGGGGAGATTTAACACTGAAGCTTTCTTT.

The rearrangement uses TRBV28 and TRBJ1-2; maybe TRBD1 (5 bases). This CDR3 is 14 amino acids long. The germline gives CDR1 MDHEN, CDR2 SYDVKM. V was shortened by 6 bases and J by 2 bases, with 13 bases between the two germline ends. The DNA for the CDR3 is TGTGCCAGCAGGACAATGGACATCAACTATGGCTACACCTTC. Translation: CASRTMDINYGYTF.

The chain carries TRBV6-1 and TRBJ1-5, with D perhaps matching TRBD1 (5 bases). CDR1 and CDR2 from the germline V gene are MNHNS and SASEGT. V was clipped by 2 bases and J by 2 bases, with 19 bases between them. There are 18 residues in the CDR3. The CDR3 is CASSESRAPGGGNQPQHF. The CDR3 nucleotides read TGTGCCAGCAGTGAATCCCGGGCCCCCGGGGGAGGCAATCAGCCCCAGCATTTT.

The J gene is TRBJ2-1, the V gene TRBV28; TRBD2 matches 15 bases. The CDR3 extends over 17 amino acids. The V and J ends lost 4 bases and 0 bases, in that order; junction bases with no gene match: 1. Germline V gives CDR1 MDHEN, CDR2 SYDVKM. The CDR3 DNA follows: TGTGCCAGCAGTTCGGGACTAGCGGGGGGCTCCTACAATGAGCAGTTCTTC. This sequence encodes CASSSGLAGGSYNEQFF.

J is TRBJ1-1 and V is TRBV6-5; possibly TRBD1 for D (6 bases). Germline CDR1 is MNHEY and CDR2 is SVGAGI. The V gene lost 6 bases and the J gene lost 1 base, with 15 bases spanning the gap. The CDR3 has 15 amino acids. The CDR3 protein is CASSLAVTGNTEAFF. As DNA, the CDR3 is TGTGCCAGCAGCCTAGCAGTGACAGGGAACACTGAAGCTTTCTTT.

CDR3 sequence reads: CASRSGASTDTQYF. The CDR3 DNA sequence: TGCGCCAGCAGAAGCGGGGCTAGCACAGATACGCAGTATTTT. The chain employs TRBV5-1 and TRBJ2-3; 7 positions agree with TRBD2. The germline gives CDR1 SGHRS, CDR2 YFSETQ. V trimming: 5 bases; J trimming: 0 bases; junction bases outside the gene matches: 3. The CDR3 has 14 amino acids.

CDR3 coding DNA: TGCGCCAGCAGCAAGGAGGGGCCCATCTTGGGACCTGGAAACACCATATATTTT. Translation gives CASSKEGPILGPGNTIYF. This chain links TRBV5-1 with TRBJ1-3; TRBD1 might be the D (5 bases). The germline V gene has CDR1 SGHRS and CDR2 YFSETQ. V was shortened by 4 bases and J by 2 bases, with 22 bases between the two germline ends. The CDR3 covers 18 residues.

The V and J genes are TRBV25-1 and TRBJ2-3; no reliable D call. CDR3 length equals 14 residues. The V end lost 5 bases, the J end lost 0 bases, and 9 bases lay between the germline ends. CDR1 and CDR2 from the germline V gene are MGHDK and SYGVNS. Written as DNA, the CDR3 is TGTGCCAGCAGTCCTTCCCAGAGCACAGATACGCAGTATTTT. Its protein is CASSPSQSTDTQYF.

The rearrangement uses TRBV2 and TRBJ2-3; tentatively, D is TRBD1 (6 bases). This CDR3 contains 13 residues. V was trimmed by 7 bases and J by 5 bases, leaving 13 bases between them. CDR1 and CDR2 from the germline V gene are SNHLY and FYNNEI. DNA of the CDR3: TGTGCCAGCAAAAAGGGGGAAGAAGATACGCAGTATTTT. Translating gives CASKKGEEDTQYF.

V and J are TRBV5-1 and TRBJ2-1, with 14 nucleotides matching TRBD2. The CDR3 length is 16 residues. V was clipped by 9 bases and J by 7 bases; unmatched bases: 12. Germline V gene sequence: CDR1 SGHRS, CDR2 YFSETQ. Here the CDR3 reads CATSPFGLAGGNEQFF. CDR3 in DNA: TGCGCCACTTCGCCTTTCGGACTAGCGGGGGGTAATGAGCAGTTCTTC.

The gene calls are TRBV2 and TRBJ1-2; D gene uncertain. Trimming took 5 bases from V and 2 from J, leaving 6 bases between them. CDR3 length: 12 residues. The V gene's germline CDR1 is SNHLY and CDR2 FYNNEI. CDR3 amino acids: CASSLLNYGYTF. CDR3 coding DNA: TGTGCCAGCAGTTTACTGAACTATGGCTACACCTTC.

The V call is TRBV29-1, the J call TRBJ2-5, with D unresolved. The CDR3 has 13 residues. Germline-derived CDR1 and CDR2 are SQVTM and ANQGSEA. Between the trimmed V and J ends, which lost 3 bases and 0 bases, there was a span of 8 bases. The CDR3 spells CSVEPDYQETQYF. The CDR3 region has the DNA TGCAGCGTTGAGCCAGACTACCAAGAGACCCAGTACTTC.

The chain combines TRBV4-3 with TRBJ1-2, with D maybe TRBD1 (5 bases). The CDR3 has 14 residues. The ends were cut back, 2 bases at V and 4 bases at J, with 11 bases in the middle. Germline V lookup: CDR1 LGHNA, CDR2 YSLEER. The CDR3 protein is CASSQYETAYGYTF. For the CDR3, the DNA is TGCGCCAGCAGCCAATACGAGACAGCCTATGGCTACACCTTC.

This chain joins TRBV5-1 and TRBJ2-2, with D perhaps matching TRBD1 (6 bases). This CDR3 comprises 15 residues. The germline V gene has CDR1 SGHRS and CDR2 YFSETQ. Trimming cost V 2 bases and J 1 base, with 9 bases left between them. The CDR3 nucleotides are TGCGCCAGCAGCTTACGACAGGAGAACACCGGGGAGCTGTTTTTT. Protein: CASSLRQENTGELFF.

The V call is TRBV5-1, the J call TRBJ2-7, with D perhaps assigned TRBD1 or TRBD2 (6 bases each). The CDR3 contains 14 residues. Germline-derived CDR1 and CDR2 are SGHRS and YFSETQ. Trimming stripped 4 bases from V and 3 bases from J, with 14 bases between. The CDR3 loop is CASSLGGSFYEQYF. Written as DNA, the CDR3 is TGCGCCAGCAGCCTGGGGGGCTCCTTCTACGAGCAGTACTTC.

CDR3 nucleotide sequence: TGTGCCAGCAGCCTACGTGGAGGTGCAGCCCTTAATGAAAAACTGTTTTTT. Translation gives CASSLRGGAALNEKLFF. The chain has TRBV9 and TRBJ1-4; no clear D gene. From germline, CDR1 is SGDLS and CDR2 YYNGEE. V lost 4 bases to trimming and J lost 4 bases, with 20 bases between them. The CDR3 has 17 residues.

The chain employs TRBV2 and TRBJ2-7; possibly TRBD2 for D (7 bases). Trimming left V 7 bases short and J 3 bases short, with 19 bases between. Germline assignment: CDR1 SNHLY and CDR2 FYNNEI. The CDR3 has 15 amino acids. The CDR3 loop reads CASTLGLRGGYEQYF. CDR3 in DNA: TGTGCCAGCACCCTGGGTTTAAGGGGGGGCTACGAGCAGTACTTC.

This rearrangement joins TRBV19 to TRBJ2-2, with TRBD1 as a possible D gene (5 bases). The CDR3 spans 13 residues. V lost 6 bases to trimming and J lost 1 base, with 6 bases between them. Germline CDR1 is LNHDA and CDR2 is SQIVND (reference sequence). The CDR3 DNA reads as TGTGCCAGTAGAACAGGGAACACCGGGGAGCTGTTTTTT. As protein: CASRTGNTGELFF.

This clone has a handful of counts. This CDR3 is CASSSPAQETQYF. CDR3 nucleotide sequence: TGTGCCAGCAGTTCTCCAGCGCAAGAGACCCAGTACTTC. The V gene is TRBV28, the J gene TRBJ2-5; no clear D gene. The ends were cut back, 4 bases at V and 2 bases at J, with 8 bases in the middle. This CDR3 has 13 residues. In germline, CDR1 is MDHEN, CDR2 SYDVKM. The full variable domain, in which reference TRBV28 and TRBJ2-5 provide the parts outside the CDR3, is DVKVTQSSRYLVKRTGEKVFLECVQDMDHENMFWYRQDPGLGLRLIYFSYDVKMKEKGDIPEGYSVSREKKERFSLILESASTNQTSMYLCASSSPAQETQYFGPGTRLLVL.

This chain connects TRBV7-2 to TRBJ2-1; TRBD1 is a possible D gene (5 bases). From germline, CDR1 is SGHTA and CDR2 FQGNSA. The CDR3 runs 15 residues. Trimming removed 1 base from V and 6 bases from J, with 13 bases in between. The CDR3 loop reads CASSLGAGASNEQFF. The DNA of the CDR3 is TGTGCCAGCAGCTTAGGGGCTGGGGCCAGCAATGAGCAGTTCTTC.

This sequence joins TRBV6-2 or TRBV6-3 and TRBJ2-3; TRBD1 agrees at 10 bases. The CDR3 runs 16 residues. V lost 2 bases to trimming and J lost 1 base; unmatched junction nucleotides: 3. Germline V gene lookup returns CDR1 MNHEY and CDR2 SVGEGT. In nucleotides, the CDR3 is TGTGCCAGCAGTTACGACGGGACAGGGGGCACAGATACGCAGTATTTT. This translates into CASSYDGTGGTDTQYF.

J is TRBJ2-1 and V is TRBV4-2, with 7 bases fitting TRBD2. The trim removed 4 bases at V and 3 bases at J, leaving 12 bases unmatched. This CDR3 has 17 residues. Germline V gene lookup returns CDR1 LGHNA and CDR2 YNFKEQ. The CDR3, as DNA: TGTGCCAGCAGCCCGGAAGGACTAGACAAGGACTACAATGAGCAGTTCTTC. Residues: CASSPEGLDKDYNEQFF.

V is TRBV27 and J is TRBJ1-2; 11 nucleotides line up with TRBD1. The V gene end was trimmed by 6 bases and the J gene end by 2 bases; junction bases not matched to a gene: 2. The CDR3 has 14 amino acids. Germline lookup yields CDR1 MNHEY and CDR2 SMNVEV (reference sequence). CDR3 loop: CASRRTGGNYGYTF. The DNA of the CDR3 is TGTGCCAGCAGACGGACAGGGGGCAACTATGGCTACACCTTC.

The chain employs TRBV4-2 and TRBJ2-3, with 9 bases aligning to TRBD2. The CDR3 is made up of 16 amino acids. Germline loops: CDR1 LGHNA, CDR2 YNFKEQ. J lost 4 bases, V lost 1 base, and 6 bases had no gene match. CDR3 protein: CASSQAGLAGSDTQYF. In DNA, the CDR3 is TGTGCCAGCAGCCAAGCTGGGCTAGCGGGGTCAGATACGCAGTATTTT.

V usage is TRBV24-1 and J usage is TRBJ2-3, with TRBD2 identical over 9 bases. The CDR3 covers 16 residues. CDR1 is KGHDR, CDR2 SFDVKD, per germline. V lost 7 bases, J lost 4 bases, and 11 bases stayed unmatched. The CDR3 is CATSARGGGAADTQYF. CDR3 nucleotides: TGTGCCACCAGCGCCAGGGGCGGGGGGGCGGCAGATACGCAGTATTTT.